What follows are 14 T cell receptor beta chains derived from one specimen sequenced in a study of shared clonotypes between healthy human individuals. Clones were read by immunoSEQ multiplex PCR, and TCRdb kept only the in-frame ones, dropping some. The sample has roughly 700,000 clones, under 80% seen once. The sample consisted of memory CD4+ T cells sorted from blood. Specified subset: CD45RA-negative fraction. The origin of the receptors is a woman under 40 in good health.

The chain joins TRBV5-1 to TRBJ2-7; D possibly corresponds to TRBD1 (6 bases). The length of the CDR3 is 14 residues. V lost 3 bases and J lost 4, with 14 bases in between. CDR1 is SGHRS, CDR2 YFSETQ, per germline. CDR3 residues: CASSSQGALYEQYF. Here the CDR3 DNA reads TGCGCCAGCAGCTCACAGGGTGCTCTTTACGAGCAGTACTTC.

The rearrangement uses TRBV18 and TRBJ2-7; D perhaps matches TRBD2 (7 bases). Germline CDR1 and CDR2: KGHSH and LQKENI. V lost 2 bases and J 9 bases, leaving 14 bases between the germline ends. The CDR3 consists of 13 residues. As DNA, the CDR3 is TGTGCCAGCTCACCAGTTGGGGGGGCTGTGCAGTACTTC. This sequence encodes CASSPVGGAVQYF.

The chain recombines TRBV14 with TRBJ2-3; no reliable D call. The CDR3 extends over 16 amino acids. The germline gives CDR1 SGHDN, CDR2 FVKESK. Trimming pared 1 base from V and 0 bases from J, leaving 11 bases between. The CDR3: CASSQVGRISTDTQYF. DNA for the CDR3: TGTGCCAGCAGCCAAGTCGGCAGGATTAGCACAGATACGCAGTATTTT.

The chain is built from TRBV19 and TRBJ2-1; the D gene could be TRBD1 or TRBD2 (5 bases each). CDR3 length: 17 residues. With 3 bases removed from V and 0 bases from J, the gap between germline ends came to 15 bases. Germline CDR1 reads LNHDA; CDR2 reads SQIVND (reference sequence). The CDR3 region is CASSIIHGTDSYNEQFF. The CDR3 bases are TGTGCCAGTAGTATCATCCACGGGACGGACTCCTACAATGAGCAGTTCTTC.

Here the CDR3 reads CASSPGLVAYTGELFF. CDR3 bases: TGCGCCAGCAGCCCGGGACTCGTAGCTTACACCGGGGAGCTGTTTTTT. The chain has TRBV5-1 and TRBJ2-2, with D possibly matching TRBD2 (6 bases). V lost 4 bases, J lost 3 bases, and 16 bases lay in between. The CDR3 extends over 16 amino acids. The germline V gene encodes CDR1 SGHRS and CDR2 YFSETQ. Complete variable domain (other parts from reference TRBV5-1 and TRBJ2-2): KAGVTQTPRYLIKTRGQQVTLSCSPISGHRSVSWYQQTPGQGLQFLFEYFSETQRNKGNFPGRFSGRQFSNSRSEMNVSTLELGDSALYLCASSPGLVAYTGELFFGEGSRLTVL.

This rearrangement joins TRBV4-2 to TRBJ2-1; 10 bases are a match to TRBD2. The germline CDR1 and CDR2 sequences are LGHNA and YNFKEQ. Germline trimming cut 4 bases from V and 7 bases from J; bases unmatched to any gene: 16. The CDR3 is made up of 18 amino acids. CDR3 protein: CASSPSRGLSGRNNEQFF. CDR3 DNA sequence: TGTGCCAGCAGCCCCTCCCGGGGGCTTAGCGGGAGGAATAATGAGCAGTTCTTC.

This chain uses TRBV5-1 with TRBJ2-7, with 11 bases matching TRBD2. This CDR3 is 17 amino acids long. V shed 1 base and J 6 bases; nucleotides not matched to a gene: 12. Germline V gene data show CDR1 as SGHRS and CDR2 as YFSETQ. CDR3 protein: CASSLTSGSAAAGEQYF. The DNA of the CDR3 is TGCGCCAGCAGCTTGACTAGCGGGAGTGCAGCAGCGGGCGAGCAGTACTTC.

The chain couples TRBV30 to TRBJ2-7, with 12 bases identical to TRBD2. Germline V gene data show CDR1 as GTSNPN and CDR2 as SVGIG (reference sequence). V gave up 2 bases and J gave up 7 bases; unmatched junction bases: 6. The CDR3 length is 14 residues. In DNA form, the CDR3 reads TGTGCCTGGAGTCGGACTAGCGGGACGGGGGAGCAGTACTTC. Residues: CAWSRTSGTGEQYF. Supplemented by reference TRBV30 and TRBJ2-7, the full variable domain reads SQTIHQWPATLVQPVGSPLSLECTVEGTSNPNLYWYRQAAGRGLQLLFYSVGIGQISSEVPQNLSASRPQDRQFILSSKKLLLSDSGFYLCAWSRTSGTGEQYFGPGTRLTVT.

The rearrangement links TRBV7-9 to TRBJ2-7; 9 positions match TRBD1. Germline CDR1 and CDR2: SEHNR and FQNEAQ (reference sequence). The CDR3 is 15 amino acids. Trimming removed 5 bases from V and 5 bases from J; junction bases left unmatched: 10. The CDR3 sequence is CASSAAGTGSDEQYF. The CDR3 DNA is TGTGCCAGCAGCGCTGCCGGGACAGGGAGCGACGAGCAGTACTTC.

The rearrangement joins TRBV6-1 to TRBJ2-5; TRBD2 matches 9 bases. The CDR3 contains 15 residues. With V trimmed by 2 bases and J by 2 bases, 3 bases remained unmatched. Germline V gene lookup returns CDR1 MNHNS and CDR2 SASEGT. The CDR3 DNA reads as TGTGCCAGCAGTGAAAATGCGGGAGGGCAAGAGACCCAGTACTTC. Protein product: CASSENAGGQETQYF.

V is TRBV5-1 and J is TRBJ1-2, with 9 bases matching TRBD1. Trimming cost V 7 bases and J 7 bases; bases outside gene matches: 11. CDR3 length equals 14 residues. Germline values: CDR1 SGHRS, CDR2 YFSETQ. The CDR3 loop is CASGGSDRGLGYTF. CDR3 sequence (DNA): TGCGCCAGCGGGGGTTCGGACAGGGGTCTTGGCTACACCTTC.

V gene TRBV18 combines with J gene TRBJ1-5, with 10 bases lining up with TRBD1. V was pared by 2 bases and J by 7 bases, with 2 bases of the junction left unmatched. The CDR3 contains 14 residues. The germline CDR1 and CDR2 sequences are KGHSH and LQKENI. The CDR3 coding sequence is TGTGCCAGCTCACCAACGGACAGGGGGCAGCCCCAGCATTTT. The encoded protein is CASSPTDRGQPQHF.

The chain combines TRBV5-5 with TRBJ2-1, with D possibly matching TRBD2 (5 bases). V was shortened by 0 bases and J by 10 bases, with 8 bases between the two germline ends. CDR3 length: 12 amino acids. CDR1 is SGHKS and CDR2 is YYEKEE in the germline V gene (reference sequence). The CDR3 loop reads CASSLGRGEQFF. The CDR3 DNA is TGTGCCAGCAGCTTGGGACGGGGAGAGCAGTTCTTC.

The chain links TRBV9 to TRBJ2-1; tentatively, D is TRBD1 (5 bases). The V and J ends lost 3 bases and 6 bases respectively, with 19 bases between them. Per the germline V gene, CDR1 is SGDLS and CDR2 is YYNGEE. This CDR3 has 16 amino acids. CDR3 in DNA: TGTGCCAGCAGCGCTGCCTCCCTCTGGGGCATCAATGAGCAGTTCTTC. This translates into CASSAASLWGINEQFF. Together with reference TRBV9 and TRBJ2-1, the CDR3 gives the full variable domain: DSGVTQTPKHLITATGQRVTLRCSPRSGDLSVYWYQQSLDQGLQFLIQYYNGEERAKGNILERFSAQQFPDLHSELNLSSLELGDSALYFCASSAASLWGINEQFFGPGTRLTVL.